The rows below give T cell receptor beta chains drawn from one sample of a study of cytomegalovirus exposure and HLA in healthy donors. Clones were sequenced by immunoSEQ multiplex PCR, and TCRdb holds only the in-frame ones, with some missing. The sample lists about 130,000 clones, approximately 91% seen once, with roughly 1.4% in the top ten. The sequencing sample was made of PBMCs. The receptors shown here come from a man aged 25 to 40 in good health and CMV-seronegative. Both conserved end residues are part of each CDR3. A D gene is named only where the DNA matches it firmly. The size of a clone is reported for some rows only, either as once, few or many, or as a class for expanded clones.

D gene	clone size	V gene	J gene	CDR3 DNA	CDR3 protein
.	few	TRBV30	TRBJ2-5	TGTGCCTGGAGTCAGCGGGTCGGCGAGACCCAGTACTTC	CAWSQRVGETQYF
.	few	TRBV2	TRBJ2-7	TGTGCCAGCGGCGGCTCGCGAGGGAAGGAGCAGTACTTC	CASGGSRGKEQYF
.	.	TRBV30	TRBJ2-6	TGTGCCTGGAGGAGTTGGGGACTGCCTGGGGCCAACGTCCTGACTTTC	CAWRSWGLPGANVLTF
.	.	TRBV11-2	TRBJ1-5	TGTGCCAGCAGCTTTACCAGGGGTGTTAATCAGCCCCAGCATTTT	CASSFTRGVNQPQHF
TRBD2	.	TRBV6-6	TRBJ2-3	TGTGCCAGCAGGCGGTCGGGGGGACTAGGGGAAGATACGCAGTATTTT	CASRRSGGLGEDTQYF
TRBD1	once	TRBV11-2	TRBJ2-7	TGTGCCAGCAGCCGGGACAGCACCTACGAGCAGTACTTC	CASSRDSTYEQYF
.	.	TRBV30	TRBJ1-1	TGTGCCTGGAGTCTGGGGGGTGGGGTCACTGAAGCTTTCTTT	CAWSLGGGVTEAFF
TRBD2	.	TRBV7-6	TRBJ2-1	TGTGCCAGCAGCTTATCTAGCGGGAGTGGTTATGAGCAGTTCTTC	CASSLSSGSGYEQFF
TRBD1	.	TRBV7-9	TRBJ1-1	TGTGCCAGCAGCTTAGTAGACAGGGGATGGACTGAAGCTTTCTTT	CASSLVDRGWTEAFF
TRBD1	.	TRBV6-5	TRBJ1-5	TGTGCCAGCACCGGGACAACAGGGGCCCAGCATTTT	CASTGTTGAQHF
TRBD1	.	TRBV7-2	TRBJ1-4	TGTGCCAGCAGCTCGGACAGGGGGTTTGGAAAACTGTTTTTT	CASSSDRGFGKLFF
.	.	TRBV5-4	TRBJ1-1	TGTGCCAGCAGCTTGGAAACTTATTGGGAGGGTGGGAACACTGAAGCTTTCTTT	CASSLETYWEGGNTEAFF
.	.	TRBV25-1	TRBJ2-5	TGTGCCAGCAGTGAATTTGTCTTGCAAGAGACCCAGTACTTC	CASSEFVLQETQYF
TRBD1	.	TRBV27	TRBJ1-1	TGTGCCAGCAGTTCCCCCGGGACAGGTCGGGAAGCTTTCTTT	CASSSPGTGREAFF
.	.	TRBV30	TRBJ1-5	TGTGCCTGGAGTTATACCGGGAGACGGAATCAGCCCCAGCATTTT	CAWSYTGRRNQPQHF
.	.	TRBV12-5	TRBJ2-3	TGTGCTAGTGGTTTTCCCGGGACAGATACGCAGTATTTT	CASGFPGTDTQYF
.	.	TRBV13	TRBJ1-1	TGTGCCAGCAGTCCTAAATCAATGAACACTGAAGCTTTCTTT	CASSPKSMNTEAFF
TRBD1	.	TRBV6-4	TRBJ1-6	TGTGCCAGCAGTGAGGACAGGGATAATTCACCCCTCCACTTT	CASSEDRDNSPLHF
TRBD2	.	TRBV11-2	TRBJ2-3	TGTGCCAGCAGCTTAGGCGGGAGAGGACCAGATACGCAGTATTTT	CASSLGGRGPDTQYF
TRBD2	.	TRBV30	TRBJ2-3	TGTGCCTGGAGTGTAGGTTGGACTAGCGGGGGCACAGATACGCAGTATTTT	CAWSVGWTSGGTDTQYF
TRBD1	.	TRBV4-3	TRBJ1-2	TGCGCCAGCAGCCAAGCCACGACAGGGGACTATGGCTACACCTTC	CASSQATTGDYGYTF
.	few	TRBV29-1	TRBJ1-2	TGCAGCGTTGACTCCTCCTATGGCTACACCTTC	CSVDSSYGYTF
.	once	TRBV18	TRBJ2-7	TGTGCCAGCTCACGGGGCGGCGAGCAGTACTTC	CASSRGGEQYF
TRBD2	once	TRBV7-6	TRBJ2-1	TGTGCCAGCACCCCTCTTCTAGCGGGAGGGCCTATTGAGCAGTTCTTC	CASTPLLAGGPIEQFF
TRBD1	.	TRBV2	TRBJ1-1	TGTGCCAGCAGTGATACCACTGACAGGGAGGACACTGAAGCTTTCTTT	CASSDTTDREDTEAFF
TRBD2	.	TRBV5-1	TRBJ2-4	TGCGCCAGCAGTAGCGGGTCCAGAGTGGGAGCCAAAAACATTCAGTACTTC	CASSSGSRVGAKNIQYF
.	few	TRBV2	TRBJ1-3	TGTGCCAGCAGTGCTCGGGGAAGTGGAAACACCATATATTTT	CASSARGSGNTIYF
.	.	TRBV5-1	TRBJ1-5	TGCGCCAGCAGCTTAGGGGGAGAAGGTCAGCCCCAGCATTTT	CASSLGGEGQPQHF
.	.	TRBV6-5	TRBJ1-1	TGTGCCAGCAGCCATAACACTGAAGCTTTCTTT	CASSHNTEAFF
.	.	TRBV6-6	TRBJ2-1	TGTGCCAGCAGTTCACAGGGCCGGTCCTACAATGAGCAGTTCTTC	CASSSQGRSYNEQFF
.	.	TRBV7-6	TRBJ1-1	TGTGCCAGCAGCCTACCCAGAGGGGGGGCCACTGAAGCTTTCTTT	CASSLPRGGATEAFF
.	.	TRBV5-4	TRBJ2-1	TGTGCCAGCAGCTTTTTACAGGCAGGCCTCAATGAGCAGTTCTTC	CASSFLQAGLNEQFF
TRBD2	.	TRBV10-3	TRBJ2-2	TGTGCCATCAGGAGACTAGCGGAAGTCGCGAACACCGGGGAGCTGTTTTTT	CAIRRLAEVANTGELFF
TRBD2	.	TRBV11-2	TRBJ2-6	TGTGCCAGCAGCTTAGGTTTTTCAGGAGCGGGAAGGGCCAACGTCCTGACTTTC	CASSLGFSGAGRANVLTF
TRBD1	.	TRBV5-6	TRBJ1-1	TGTGCCAGCAGCTTGGCGACAGGGCCGAACACTGAAGCTTTCTTT	CASSLATGPNTEAFF
.	.	TRBV29-1	TRBJ2-1	TGCAGCGTTCTACACCAGACAGGAGTCTCCTACAATGAGCAGTTCTTC	CSVLHQTGVSYNEQFF
TRBD1	.	TRBV5-4	TRBJ1-2	TGTGCCAGCAGCTCCGGGACAGGGCGGGGCTACACCTTC	CASSSGTGRGYTF
.	.	TRBV11-2	TRBJ2-7	TGTGCCAGCAGCCCGACTCCAGCGGACGAGCAGTACTTC	CASSPTPADEQYF
TRBD1	.	TRBV5-4	TRBJ2-1	TGTGCCAGCAGCCCGAGGGACAGAGTTTACAATGAGCAGTTCTTC	CASSPRDRVYNEQFF